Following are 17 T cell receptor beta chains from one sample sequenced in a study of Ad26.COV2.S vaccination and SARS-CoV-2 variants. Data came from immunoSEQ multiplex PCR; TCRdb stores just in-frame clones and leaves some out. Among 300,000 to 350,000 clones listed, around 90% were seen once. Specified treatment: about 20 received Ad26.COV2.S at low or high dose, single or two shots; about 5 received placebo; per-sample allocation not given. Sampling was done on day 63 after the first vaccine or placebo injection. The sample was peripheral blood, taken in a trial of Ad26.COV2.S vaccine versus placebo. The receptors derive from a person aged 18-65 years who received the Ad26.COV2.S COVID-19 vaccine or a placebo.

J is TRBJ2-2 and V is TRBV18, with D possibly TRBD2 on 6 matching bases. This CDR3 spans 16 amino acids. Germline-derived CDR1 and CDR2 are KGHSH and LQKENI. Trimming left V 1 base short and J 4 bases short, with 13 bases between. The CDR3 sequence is CASSPRRGGSTGELFF. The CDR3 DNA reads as TGTGCCAGCTCACCACGTCGGGGAGGCTCCACCGGGGAGCTGTTTTTT. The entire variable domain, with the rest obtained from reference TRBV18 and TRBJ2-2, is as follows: NAGVMQNPRHLVRRRGQEARLRCSPMKGHSHVYWYRQLPEEGLKFMVYLQKENIIDESGMPKERFSAEFPKEGPSILRIQQVVRGDSAAYFCASSPRRGGSTGELFFGEGSRLTVL.

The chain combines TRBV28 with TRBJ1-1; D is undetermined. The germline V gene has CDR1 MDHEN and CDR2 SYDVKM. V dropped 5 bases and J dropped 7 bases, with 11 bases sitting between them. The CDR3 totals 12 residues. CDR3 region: CASSGPWGEAFF. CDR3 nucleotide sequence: TGTGCCAGCAGTGGGCCGTGGGGTGAAGCTTTCTTT.

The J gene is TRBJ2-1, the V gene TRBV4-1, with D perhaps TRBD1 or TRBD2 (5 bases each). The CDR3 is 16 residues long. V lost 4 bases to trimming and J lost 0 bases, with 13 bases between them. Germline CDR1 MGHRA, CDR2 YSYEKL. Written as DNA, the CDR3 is TGCGCCAGCAGCCCGGGACCCCGGAGCTCCTACAATGAGCAGTTCTTC. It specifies CASSPGPRSSYNEQFF.

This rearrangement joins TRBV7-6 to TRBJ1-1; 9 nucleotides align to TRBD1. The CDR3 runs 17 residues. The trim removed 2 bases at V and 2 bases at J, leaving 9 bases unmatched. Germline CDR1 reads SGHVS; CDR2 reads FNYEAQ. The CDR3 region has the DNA TGTGCCAGCAGCTTAAGTCCGGGACAGGGCACCAACACTGAAGCTTTCTTT. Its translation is CASSLSPGQGTNTEAFF. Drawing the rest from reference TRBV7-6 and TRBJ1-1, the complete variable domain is GAGVSQSPRYKVTKRGQDVALRCDPISGHVSLYWYRQALGQGPEFLTYFNYEAQQDKSGLPNDRFSAERPEGSISTLTIQRTEQRDSAMYRCASSLSPGQGTNTEAFFGQGTRLTVV.

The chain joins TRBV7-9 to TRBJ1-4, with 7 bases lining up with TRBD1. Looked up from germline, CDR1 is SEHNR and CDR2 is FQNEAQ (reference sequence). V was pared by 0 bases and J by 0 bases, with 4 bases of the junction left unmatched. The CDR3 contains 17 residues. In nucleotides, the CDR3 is TGTGCCAGCAGCTTAGCCGGGACAGCGTCAACTAATGAAAAACTGTTTTTT. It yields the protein CASSLAGTASTNEKLFF.

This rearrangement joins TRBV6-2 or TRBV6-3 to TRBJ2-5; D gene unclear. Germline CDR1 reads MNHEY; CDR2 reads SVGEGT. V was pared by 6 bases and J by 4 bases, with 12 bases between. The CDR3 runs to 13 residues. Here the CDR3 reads CASSQQEVETQYF. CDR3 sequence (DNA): TGTGCCAGCAGCCAACAAGAGGTAGAGACCCAGTACTTC.

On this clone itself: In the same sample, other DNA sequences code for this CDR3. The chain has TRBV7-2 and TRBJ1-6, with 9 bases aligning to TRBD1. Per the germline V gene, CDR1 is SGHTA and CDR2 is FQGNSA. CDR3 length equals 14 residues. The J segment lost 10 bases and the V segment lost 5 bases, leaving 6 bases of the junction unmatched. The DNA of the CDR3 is TGTGCCAGCAGCGGGACAGGGATCGGCTCACCCCTCCACTTT. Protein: CASSGTGIGSPLHF.

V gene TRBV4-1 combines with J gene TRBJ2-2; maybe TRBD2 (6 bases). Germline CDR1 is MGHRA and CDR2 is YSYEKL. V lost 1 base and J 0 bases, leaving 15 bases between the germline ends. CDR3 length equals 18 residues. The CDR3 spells CASSQGRGPLANTGELFF. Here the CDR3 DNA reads TGCGCCAGCAGCCAAGGGAGGGGTCCTCTTGCGAACACCGGGGAGCTGTTTTTT.

For the CDR3, the DNA is TGTGCCAGCAGCCCGGGGGGAGGGATTGAGCAGTTCTTC. Its translation: CASSPGGGIEQFF. This chain joins TRBV11-3 and TRBJ2-1, with TRBD2 matching 7 bases. V lost 5 bases and J lost 9; bases outside the gene matches: 7. The CDR3 spans 13 residues. CDR1 is SGHNT and CDR2 is YENEEA in the germline V gene.

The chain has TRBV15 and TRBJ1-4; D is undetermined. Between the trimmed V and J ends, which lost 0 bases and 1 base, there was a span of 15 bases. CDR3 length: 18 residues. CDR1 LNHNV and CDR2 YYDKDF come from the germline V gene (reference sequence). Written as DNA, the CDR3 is TGTGCCACCAGCAGAGATCCGGGGTGGGATAGAACTAATGAAAAACTGTTTTTT. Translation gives CATSRDPGWDRTNEKLFF. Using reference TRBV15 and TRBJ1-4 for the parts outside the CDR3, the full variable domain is DAMVIQNPRYQVTQFGKPVTLSCSQTLNHNVMYWYQQKSSQAPKLLFHYYDKDFNNEADTPDNFQSRRPNTSFCFLDIRSPGLGDTAMYLCATSRDPGWDRTNEKLFFGSGTQLSVL.

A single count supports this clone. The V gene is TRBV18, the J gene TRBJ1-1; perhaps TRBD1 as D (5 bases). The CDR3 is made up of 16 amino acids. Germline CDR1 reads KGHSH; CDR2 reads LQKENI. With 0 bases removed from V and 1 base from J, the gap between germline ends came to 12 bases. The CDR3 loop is CASSPPNPDRNTEAFF. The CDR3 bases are TGTGCCAGCTCACCACCGAACCCAGACAGGAACACTGAAGCTTTCTTT.

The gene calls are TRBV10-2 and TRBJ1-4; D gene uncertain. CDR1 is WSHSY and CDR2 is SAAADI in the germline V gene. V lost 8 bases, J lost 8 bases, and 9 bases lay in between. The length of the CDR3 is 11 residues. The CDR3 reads CASGNTEKLFF. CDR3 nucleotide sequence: TGCGCCAGCGGGAACACAGAAAAACTGTTTTTT.

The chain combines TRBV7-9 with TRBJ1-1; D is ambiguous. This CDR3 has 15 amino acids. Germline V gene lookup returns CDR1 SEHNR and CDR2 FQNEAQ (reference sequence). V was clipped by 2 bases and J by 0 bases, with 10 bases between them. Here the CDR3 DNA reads TGTGCCAGCAGCTTATCTACCCTTATGAACACTGAAGCTTTCTTT. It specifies CASSLSTLMNTEAFF.

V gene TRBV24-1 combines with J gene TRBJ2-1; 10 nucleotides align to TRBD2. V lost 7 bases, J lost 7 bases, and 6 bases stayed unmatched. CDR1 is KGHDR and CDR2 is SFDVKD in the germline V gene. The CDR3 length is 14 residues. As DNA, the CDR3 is TGTGCCACCAGAGGGAGCGGGGGGGGAAATGAGCAGTTCTTC. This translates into CATRGSGGGNEQFF.

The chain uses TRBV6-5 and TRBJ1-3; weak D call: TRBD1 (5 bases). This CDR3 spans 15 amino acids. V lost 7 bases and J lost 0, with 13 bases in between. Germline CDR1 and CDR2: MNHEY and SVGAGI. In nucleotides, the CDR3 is TGTGCCAGCAAGCCGGGGACCAGCTCTGGAAACACCATATATTTT. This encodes CASKPGTSSGNTIYF.

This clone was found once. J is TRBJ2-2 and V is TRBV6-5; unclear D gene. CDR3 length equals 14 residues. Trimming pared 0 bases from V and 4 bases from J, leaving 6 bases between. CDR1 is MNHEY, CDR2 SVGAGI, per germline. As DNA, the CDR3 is TGTGCCAGCAGTTACTCGTTGGGCACCGGGGAGCTGTTTTTT. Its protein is CASSYSLGTGELFF.

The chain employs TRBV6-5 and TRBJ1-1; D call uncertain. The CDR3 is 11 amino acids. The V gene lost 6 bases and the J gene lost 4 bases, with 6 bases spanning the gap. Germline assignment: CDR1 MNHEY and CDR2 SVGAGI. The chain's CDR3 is CASSSGTEAFF. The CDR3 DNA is TGTGCCAGCAGCTCGGGCACTGAAGCTTTCTTT.